This T cell receptor beta chain was sequenced in a study of T cells after yellow fever vaccination. Study-wide context: The SMART-Seq v4 Ultra Low Input method served to prepare the low-cell-number fractions.

In the case of this clonotype: No antigen is known for it.

Via MiXCR, TCRdb re-called the 5' RACE reads, giving one row per CDR3 protein. The sample carries 200,000 to 300,000 distinct CDR3 sequences, over 6.5% recorded once. Findings and caveats of the study: The booster saw the reappearance of most primary-vaccination clones (around 96% CD4, 80% to 90% CD8). Peaking faster, on day 5 versus 15, the secondary response was nonetheless weaker. It was a small share of clonotypes that appeared in both CD4 and CD8 compartments.

The material was CD4+ T cells sorted from PBMCs, obtained on the day of the yellow fever booster vaccination. The receptor was isolated from a man aged 25-45 years who received the YFV17D yellow fever vaccine.

In nucleotides, the CDR3 is TGTGCCAGCAGCTTTGGAGCGATCTCTTACGAGCAGTACTTC. It translates to CASSFGAISYEQYF. This chain uses TRBV11-1 with TRBJ2-7; D is uncertain. Germline CDR1 and CDR2: SGHAT and FQDESV (reference sequence). The germline V and J ends were trimmed by 3 bases and 4 bases, with 13 bases remaining between them. This CDR3 contains 14 residues.